This is a list of T cell receptor beta chains from one sample in a study of control samples from healthy donors and cancer patients. Produced via immunoSEQ multiplex PCR; TCRdb's table is partial and in-frame only. The repertoire holds 120,000 to 150,000 clones, with around 92% as singletons. The sequenced sample consisted of blood. The receptors were gathered from a man aged 25 to 40 in good health. Both conserved end residues are part of each CDR3. The order of the fields is V gene, CDR3 protein.

V: TRBV5-4; CDR3: CASSPPGGTRTYNEQFF
V: TRBV20-1; CDR3: CSAPLGTEQYF
V: TRBV10-1; CDR3: CASSDGKQGLNSPLHF
V: TRBV27; CDR3: CASGAEINSPLHF
V: TRBV5-5; CDR3: CASSLGGTSYGYTF
V: TRBV10-3; CDR3: CAIKQGAGGYTF
V: TRBV6-1; CDR3: CASSEQQGEGNTIYF
V: TRBV19; CDR3: CASSPLAGGSYNEQFF
V: TRBV19; CDR3: CATETGGESQPQHF
V: TRBV12-5; CDR3: CASGFTPRQGDYTF
V: TRBV6-6; CDR3: CASQLRPIYEQYF
V: TRBV6-1; CDR3: CASSEGDSYGYTF
V: TRBV2; CDR3: CATGDSPGDYEQYF